This T cell receptor (beta chain) was profiled in a study of T cell changes during pregnancy in multiple sclerosis. Using immunoSEQ multiplex PCR, the repertoire was profiled, and TCRdb retains in-frame clones only, with some absent. Of around 40,000 clones in the sample, about 92% are singletons; the top ten hold about 0.6%. The CDR3 runs 14 residues. Germline assignment: CDR1 SNHLY and CDR2 FYNNEI. Losses at the gene ends were 8 bases for V and 6 bases for J; bases not matched to a gene: 9. V and J are TRBV2 and TRBJ2-1; TRBD1 aligns across 8 bases. The specimen comprised CD4+ T cells from peripheral blood mononuclear cells, sampled in the third trimester of pregnancy. This sequence originates from a female donor with multiple sclerosis, enrolled in a pregnancy study. This chain's CDR3 is CASLLDRALNEQFF. CDR3 bases: TGTGCCAGCTTGCTGGACAGGGCTCTCAATGAGCAGTTCTTC. The full variable domain, completed using reference TRBV2 and TRBJ2-1, is EPEVTQTPSHQVTQMGQEVILRCVPISNHLYFYWYRQILGQKVEFLVSFYNNEISEKSEIFDDQFSVERPDGSNFTLKIRSTKLEDSAMYFCASLLDRALNEQFFGPGTRLTVL.